This TCR beta chain is drawn from a study of radiotherapy plus CTLA-4 blockade in lung cancer. Study as a whole: Objective responses were observed in about 17% of patients, and disease control was achieved by around 31%. Study observations and caveats: Clones of tumor-derived TCRs expanded in blood after radiotherapy plus ipilimumab. Together with interferon-beta, which increased in serum after radiation, early dynamic changes in blood T cell clones were reportedly the best predictors of response.

A note on this clone: Its antigen is unidentified.

Alongside CTLA-4 blockade with ipilimumab, patients with chemo-refractory metastatic non-small-cell lung cancer received focal radiation. The germline gives CDR1 ENHRY, CDR2 SYGVKD. Trimming stripped 0 bases from V and 1 base from J, with 9 bases between. The CDR3 extends over 15 amino acids. Profiling relied on immunoSEQ multiplex PCR, and the TCRdb table lists in-frame clones only, not all of them. The table records about 36,000 clones, approximately 72% of them present only once. This material consisted of peripheral blood, taken from a patient treated with radiotherapy plus ipilimumab. This chain links TRBV10-3 with TRBJ1-1; tentative D call: TRBD1 (6 bases). The receptor was isolated from a human donor with non-small cell lung cancer who had stable disease on radiotherapy plus ipilimumab. CDR3 sequence reads: CAISESGGENTEAFF. CDR3 in DNA: TGTGCCATCAGTGAGTCAGGGGGGGAGAACACTGAAGCTTTCTTT.